This T cell receptor beta chain was obtained from a study of early T cells in non-severe SARS-CoV-2 infection. Study as a whole: Chains stayed unpaired after sequencing of bulk RNA from unsorted whole blood.

Individual cDNA molecules were tagged with unique molecular identifiers. Each CDR3 protein is one row after TCRdb ran MiXCR on the 5' RACE reads. Here the sample spans 50,000 to 70,000 distinct CDR3 sequences, roughly an eighth being singletons. Per germline, CDR1 MNHEY and CDR2 SVGEGT. The CDR3 length is 16 residues. V shed 2 bases, J shed 0 bases, and the junction held 5 bases outside the gene matches. This chain uses TRBV6-2 or TRBV6-3 with TRBJ1-1, with 8 positions matching TRBD1. Sequencing input: whole blood. The source is an adult who was a healthcare worker with PCR-confirmed SARS-CoV-2 infection or an uninfected control (not recorded which). The CDR3 loop reads CASSYRTGSVNTEAFF. The CDR3, as DNA: TGTGCCAGCAGTTACAGGACAGGGAGTGTGAACACTGAAGCTTTCTTT.